The 25 T cell receptor beta chains presented below share a single source sample, sequenced in a study of cytomegalovirus exposure and HLA in healthy donors. The method was immunoSEQ multiplex PCR; TCRdb's version includes in-frame clones alone and lacks a portion of them. In the table there are approximately 230,000 clones, roughly 84% of which are singletons. The sample comprised PBMCs. All receptors derive from a man younger than 30 in good health and CMV-seropositive.

The chain employs TRBV5-6 and TRBJ1-2; no reliable D call. This CDR3 is 15 amino acids long. The germline V gene has CDR1 SGHDT and CDR2 YYEEEE. Trimming cost V 0 bases and J 4 bases, with 13 bases left between them. The CDR3 DNA sequence: TGTGCCAGCAGCTTGGTGTCAGGAGGTTCCTATGGCTACACCTTC. This codes for CASSLVSGGSYGYTF.

The chain joins TRBV5-4 to TRBJ2-5, with 8 bases fitting TRBD2. Germline V gene lookup returns CDR1 SGHNT and CDR2 YYREEE (reference sequence). The ends lost 0 bases at V and 5 bases at J; junction bases unmatched: 3. This CDR3 spans 14 amino acids. The CDR3 reads CASSLAAGGETQYF. The CDR3 nucleotides are TGTGCCAGCAGCTTGGCTGCGGGAGGCGAGACCCAGTACTTC.

The V call is TRBV7-6, the J call TRBJ2-1, with D possibly TRBD2 on 6 matching bases. V gave up 3 bases and J gave up 1 base, with 10 bases separating them. This CDR3 spans 15 amino acids. Germline V gene data show CDR1 as SGHVS and CDR2 as FNYEAQ. The DNA of the CDR3 is TGTGCCAGCAGCTTCACGGGAGAGTCCTACAATGAGCAGTTCTTC. This translates into CASSFTGESYNEQFF.

The gene calls are TRBV30 and TRBJ1-2; D is unresolved. CDR3 length equals 13 residues. V was clipped by 0 bases and J by 4 bases, with 9 bases between them. Germline V gene data show CDR1 as GTSNPN and CDR2 as SVGIG (reference sequence). CDR3 bases: TGTGCCTGGAGTGTCAGGCGGATCTATGGCTACACCTTC. Protein product: CAWSVRRIYGYTF.

This rearrangement joins TRBV27 to TRBJ2-7; D may be TRBD2 (5 bases). This CDR3 is 12 amino acids long. Germline assignment: CDR1 MNHEY and CDR2 SMNVEV (reference sequence). V shed 6 bases and J shed 0 bases, with 6 bases lying between them. The CDR3 region is CASRDFSYEQYF. In DNA, the CDR3 is TGTGCCAGCAGGGACTTCTCCTACGAGCAGTACTTC.

V usage is TRBV6-6 and J usage is TRBJ1-2, with D possibly TRBD1 on 6 matching bases. Trimming stripped 0 bases from V and 5 bases from J, with 13 bases between. The CDR3 runs 15 residues. CDR1 MNHNY and CDR2 SVGAGI come from the germline V gene (reference sequence). As DNA, the CDR3 is TGTGCCAGCAGTTACTCGCAGGGGCGCCTATATGGCTACACCTTC. This codes for CASSYSQGRLYGYTF.

This chain uses TRBV27 with TRBJ2-2; TRBD1 matches at 7 bases. Trimming took 4 bases from V and 0 from J; bases not matched to a gene: 5. From germline, CDR1 is MNHEY and CDR2 SMNVEV (reference sequence). The CDR3 totals 16 residues. The chain's CDR3 is CASSSIDRANTGELFF. CDR3 DNA sequence: TGTGCCAGCAGTTCGATCGACAGGGCGAACACCGGGGAGCTGTTTTTT.

The chain uses TRBV5-1 and TRBJ2-1; TRBD1 matches at 7 bases. Germline loops: CDR1 SGHRS, CDR2 YFSETQ. The CDR3 is 16 residues long. Trimming removed 0 bases from V and 1 base from J; junction bases left unmatched: 4. CDR3 protein: CASSLDGRGSYNEQFF. The CDR3, as DNA: TGCGCCAGCAGCTTGGATGGCAGGGGGTCCTACAATGAGCAGTTCTTC.

The chain has TRBV12-5 and TRBJ2-1; no reliable D call. Germline V gene data show CDR1 as LGHNT and CDR2 as FRNRAP. CDR3 length: 13 amino acids. The V end lost 2 bases, the J end lost 6 bases, and 8 bases lay between the germline ends. The chain's CDR3 is CASGLNQFNEQFF. Written as DNA, the CDR3 is TGTGCTAGTGGTTTGAACCAGTTCAATGAGCAGTTCTTC.

The V gene is TRBV4-1, the J gene TRBJ2-3, with 13 bases fitting TRBD2. Germline V gene data show CDR1 as MGHRA and CDR2 as YSYEKL. Germline trimming cut 4 bases from V and 4 bases from J; bases unmatched to any gene: 5. This CDR3 comprises 16 residues. The CDR3 sequence is CASSPRTSGRSDTQYF. CDR3 coding DNA: TGCGCCAGCAGCCCGCGGACTAGCGGGAGATCAGATACGCAGTATTTT.

This chain uses TRBV9 with TRBJ2-5; 8 bases match TRBD2. CDR1 SGDLS and CDR2 YYNGEE come from the germline V gene. With 1 base clipped from V and 5 bases from J, the junction kept 10 bases outside the gene matches. This CDR3 comprises 16 residues. The CDR3: CASSVTPAGVGETQYF. The CDR3 DNA is TGTGCCAGCAGCGTAACACCAGCGGGAGTGGGTGAGACCCAGTACTTC.

The J gene is TRBJ1-1, the V gene TRBV5-1, with D tentatively TRBD1 (6 bases). Trimming stripped 2 bases from V and 6 bases from J, with 11 bases between. CDR1 is SGHRS and CDR2 is YFSETQ in the germline V gene. The CDR3 extends over 13 amino acids. CDR3 amino acids: CASSFGQSAEAFF. The CDR3 DNA follows: TGCGCCAGCAGCTTCGGACAGTCCGCTGAAGCTTTCTTT.

The CDR3 sequence is CASSSGQSQETQYF. CDR3 DNA: TGTGCCAGCAGCTCGGGACAGTCGCAAGAGACCCAGTACTTC. This sequence joins TRBV5-4 and TRBJ2-5; TRBD1 aligns across 7 bases. From germline, CDR1 is SGHNT and CDR2 YYREEE (reference sequence). The J segment lost 2 bases and the V segment lost 3 bases, leaving 4 bases of the junction unmatched. This CDR3 contains 14 residues.

The rearrangement uses TRBV5-1 and TRBJ2-7; the D call may be TRBD1 or TRBD2 (5 bases each). V was pared by 0 bases and J by 2 bases, with 9 bases between. Germline V gives CDR1 SGHRS, CDR2 YFSETQ. The CDR3 is made up of 14 amino acids. CDR3 protein: CASSLVGEPYEQYF. For the CDR3, the DNA is TGCGCCAGCAGCTTGGTGGGGGAGCCCTACGAGCAGTACTTC.

The rearrangement uses TRBV6-5 and TRBJ2-5, with TRBD1 as a possible D gene (5 bases). V was trimmed by 6 bases and J by 1 base, leaving 9 bases between them. The CDR3 is 13 amino acids. Germline CDR1 reads MNHEY; CDR2 reads SVGAGI. CDR3 amino acids: CASSHQGQETQYF. For the CDR3, the DNA is TGTGCCAGCAGCCATCAGGGCCAAGAGACCCAGTACTTC.

The rearrangement links TRBV2 to TRBJ2-1; D ambiguous. CDR3 length: 15 residues. Germline-derived CDR1 and CDR2 are SNHLY and FYNNEI. Trimming shortened V by 7 bases and J by 4 bases, and 17 bases separated the two germline ends. This CDR3 reads CASTARRFAYNEQFF. The CDR3, as DNA: TGTGCCAGCACCGCCAGGCGTTTCGCTTACAATGAGCAGTTCTTC.

V usage is TRBV18 and J usage is TRBJ2-5; 7 bases agree with TRBD2. Germline assignment: CDR1 KGHSH and CDR2 LQKENI. V was clipped by 1 base and J by 5 bases; unmatched bases: 10. The length of the CDR3 is 16 residues. The CDR3 reads CASSPQDKPAGETQYF. The CDR3 DNA is TGTGCCAGCTCACCACAGGACAAACCAGCGGGGGAGACCCAGTACTTC.

The CDR3 reads CASSQVWGAVQPQHF. Written as DNA, the CDR3 is TGCGCCAGCAGCCAAGTATGGGGGGCGGTTCAGCCCCAGCATTTT. The chain uses TRBV4-3 and TRBJ1-5; possible D gene TRBD1, 6 bases. V lost 1 base to trimming and J lost 6 bases, with 13 bases between them. The CDR3 extends over 15 amino acids. Germline CDR1 reads LGHNA; CDR2 reads YSLEER.

This chain links TRBV27 with TRBJ2-7; D unclear. The CDR3 has 16 residues. The germline V and J ends were trimmed by 0 bases and 0 bases, with 12 bases remaining between them. Germline V gene data show CDR1 as MNHEY and CDR2 as SMNVEV (reference sequence). The DNA for the CDR3 is TGTGCCAGCAGTTTATCCGGGCCAGAGAGCTCCTACGAGCAGTACTTC. It translates to CASSLSGPESSYEQYF.

To note about this clone: Other nucleotide sequences in the sample specify the same CDR3. The chain carries TRBV9 and TRBJ2-7; D tentatively reads TRBD1 or TRBD2 (6 bases each). The V gene lost 0 bases and the J gene lost 0 bases, with 7 bases spanning the gap. Germline CDR1 reads SGDLS; CDR2 reads YYNGEE. The CDR3 contains 14 residues. The CDR3, as DNA: TGTGCCAGCAGCGTAGCGGGGGCCTCCTACGAGCAGTACTTC. Amino acid sequence: CASSVAGASYEQYF.

CDR3 protein: CASSLYGLAPDTQYF. CDR3 in DNA: TGTGCCAGCAGTTTATATGGACTAGCGCCAGATACGCAGTATTTT. The chain carries TRBV27 and TRBJ2-3, with 9 bases lining up with TRBD2. CDR1 and CDR2 from the germline V gene are MNHEY and SMNVEV (reference sequence). CDR3 length: 15 residues. The junction had 3 bases not matched to a gene; V was cut back by 1 base and J by 4 bases.

This chain connects TRBV4-1 to TRBJ2-3; possible D gene TRBD2, 6 bases. The V gene's germline CDR1 is MGHRA and CDR2 YSYEKL. Trimming removed 8 bases at V and 6 bases at J, with 30 bases between. This CDR3 region has 18 residues. Written as DNA, the CDR3 is TGCGCCAGCTCCCCCGGAGGGCGGCCGGGCATCGGGGGTGATACGCAGTATTTT. Translation gives CASSPGGRPGIGGDTQYF.

The chain couples TRBV9 to TRBJ2-1; D is ambiguous. CDR1 SGDLS and CDR2 YYNGEE come from the germline V gene. The CDR3 runs to 15 residues. Trimming shortened V by 0 bases and J by 4 bases, and 11 bases separated the two germline ends. The chain's CDR3 is CASSVDGSAYNEQFF. The CDR3 DNA follows: TGTGCCAGCAGCGTAGATGGGTCCGCGTACAATGAGCAGTTCTTC.

This chain connects TRBV6-5 to TRBJ1-2; 7 bases match TRBD1. The CDR3 consists of 15 residues. V lost 7 bases to trimming and J lost 4 bases; unmatched junction nucleotides: 12. In germline, CDR1 is MNHEY, CDR2 SVGAGI. The CDR3 spells CASTQGQAAGYGYTF. In nucleotides, the CDR3 is TGTGCCAGCACCCAAGGACAGGCGGCGGGCTATGGCTACACCTTC.

This clone was counted once. The chain joins TRBV2 to TRBJ2-7, with 9 positions matching TRBD2. The ends lost 3 bases at V and 3 bases at J; junction bases unmatched: 6. The germline CDR1 and CDR2 sequences are SNHLY and FYNNEI. This CDR3 is 15 amino acids long. The DNA of the CDR3 is TGTGCCAGCAGTGATGGGTTAGCGGGGGTCTACGAGCAGTACTTC. Its translation: CASSDGLAGVYEQYF. Full variable domain (rest looked up from reference TRBV2 and TRBJ2-7): EPEVTQTPSHQVTQMGQEVILRCVPISNHLYFYWYRQILGQKVEFLVSFYNNEISEKSEIFDDQFSVERPDGSNFTLKIRSTKLEDSAMYFCASSDGLAGVYEQYFGPGTRLTVT.